A selection of T cell receptor beta chains follows, all from one sample in a study of post-analysis software for immune sequencing data. Via MiXCR, TCRdb re-called the PCR reads, giving one row per CDR3 protein. Here the sample spans some 700,000 distinct CDR3 sequences, around 60% being singletons. Specimen: blood. Receptor source: a girl aged 2-15 years with multiple sclerosis. Each CDR3 is given with its conserved first and last residue. The D gene is left open where the match is weak. Clone sizes are given selectively: once, few, many, or a class where the clone is expanded.

clone_size,j_call,v_call,d_call,cdr3_aa,cdr3_nt
-,TRBJ1-2,TRBV7-9,TRBD1,CASSPQGVGYTF,TGTGCCAGCAGTCCACAGGGGGTCGGCTACACCTTC
-,TRBJ2-3,TRBV7-2,-,CASSSPGLAGDTQYF,TGTGCCAGCAGCAGTCCGGGCCTCGCAGGGGATACGCAGTATTTT
few,TRBJ2-1,TRBV9,TRBD2,CASSEPGTSEIREQFF,TGTGCCAGCAGCGAGCCCGGGACTAGCGAGATAAGAGAGCAGTTCTTC
-,TRBJ2-1,TRBV6-5,TRBD2,CASSYLGLADYNEQFF,TGTGCCAGCAGTTACTTGGGACTAGCGGATTACAATGAGCAGTTCTTC
-,TRBJ2-5,TRBV24-1,TRBD1,CATSDLVPTGGPQETQYF,TGTGCCACCAGTGATTTGGTCCCGACAGGGGGTCCACAAGAGACCCAGTACTTC
-,TRBJ1-5,TRBV5-1,-,CASSLEGLGNQPQHF,TGCGCCAGCAGCTTGGAAGGCTTAGGCAATCAGCCCCAGCATTTT
few,TRBJ1-2,TRBV12-3/TRBV12-4,-,CASSEPGNYGYTF,TGTGCCAGCAGTGAGCCGGGCAACTATGGCTACACCTTC
once,TRBJ2-7,TRBV2,TRBD2,CAGSDSQGTSGTYEQYF,TGTGCCGGCAGTGATTCTCAGGGGACTAGCGGAACCTACGAGCAGTACTTC
-,TRBJ1-2,TRBV7-9,-,CASSFEGATHGYTF,TGTGCCAGCAGCTTCGAGGGAGCGACCCATGGCTACACCTTC
-,TRBJ2-1,TRBV7-9,-,CASSLPPGRENNEQFF,TGTGCCAGCAGCTTACCACCAGGGCGTGAGAACAATGAGCAGTTCTTC
-,TRBJ2-1,TRBV5-1,-,CASSLTPRFSASYNEQFF,TGCGCCAGCAGCTTGACCCCCAGGTTTAGCGCATCCTACAATGAGCAGTTCTTC
many,TRBJ2-5,TRBV29-1,-,CSVEERETQYF,TGCAGCGTGGAGGAGCGAGAGACCCAGTACTTC
once,TRBJ1-1,TRBV5-1,-,CASSLYRLPNAEAFF,TGCGCCAGCAGCTTATACAGGCTACCGAACGCTGAAGCTTTCTTT
-,TRBJ2-5,TRBV7-2,-,CASSLVSSGRRDETQYF,TGTGCCAGCAGCTTAGTATCATCGGGTAGACGGGACGAGACCCAGTACTTC
-,TRBJ2-7,TRBV7-9,-,CASSLGSFDEQYF,TGTGCCAGCAGCCTCGGGTCTTTTGATGAGCAGTACTTC
-,TRBJ1-2,TRBV6-6,-,CATQGTEANYGYTF,TGTGCCACCCAGGGAACCGAGGCTAACTATGGCTACACCTTC
-,TRBJ2-2,TRBV7-2,-,CASSLIKTNTGELFF,TGTGCCAGCAGCTTAATTAAAACGAACACCGGGGAGCTGTTTTTT
-,TRBJ2-1,TRBV4-1,-,CASSQADDEQFF,TGCGCCAGCAGCCAAGCGGACGATGAGCAGTTCTTC
-,TRBJ1-4,TRBV4-3,-,CASSQVAGAGEKLFF,TGCGCCAGCAGCCAAGTCGCAGGGGCAGGCGAAAAACTGTTTTTT
-,TRBJ1-5,TRBV20-1,-,CSANRDDQPQHF,TGCAGTGCGAATAGGGACGATCAGCCCCAGCATTTT
few,TRBJ2-1,TRBV5-5,TRBD2,CASSLDGGSLPYNEQFF,TGTGCCAGCAGCTTGGATGGCGGGAGCTTACCCTACAATGAGCAGTTCTTC
few,TRBJ1-2,TRBV10-2,-,CASSEKSGRDYGYTF,TGCGCCAGCAGTGAGAAGTCAGGAAGGGACTATGGCTACACCTTC
-,TRBJ1-1,TRBV28,TRBD1,CASSLPDRAKEAFF,TGTGCCAGCAGTTTACCTGACAGGGCGAAGGAAGCTTTCTTT
-,TRBJ2-3,TRBV7-9,TRBD2,CASNLPSGTSVDTQYF,TGTGCCAGCAACCTCCCATCCGGGACTAGCGTAGATACGCAGTATTTT
-,TRBJ2-3,TRBV29-1,TRBD2,CSVEKAGVPTDTQYF,TGCAGCGTTGAAAAAGCGGGGGTCCCCACAGATACGCAGTATTTT
-,TRBJ2-5,TRBV20-1,-,CSARLTETQYF,TGCAGTGCTAGGCTAACAGAGACCCAGTACTTC
few,TRBJ2-7,TRBV29-1,-,CSVEGEREQYF,TGCAGCGTTGAAGGGGAGCGGGAGCAGTACTTC
few,TRBJ2-1,TRBV29-1,-,CSVPLWGREIMGQFF,TGCAGCGTTCCGCTCTGGGGGCGGGAGATTATGGGGCAGTTCTTC
few,TRBJ2-5,TRBV6-2/TRBV6-3,-,CASSQTVQETQYF,TGTGCCAGCAGTCAGACGGTACAAGAGACCCAGTACTTC
-,TRBJ2-5,TRBV7-3,TRBD2,CASSLTSGYQETQYF,TGTGCCAGCAGCTTAACTAGCGGGTACCAAGAGACCCAGTACTTC
-,TRBJ2-1,TRBV20-1,TRBD2,CSARSGGAYNEQFF,TGCAGTGCCCGATCCGGGGGGGCCTACAATGAGCAGTTCTTC
-,TRBJ2-5,TRBV5-1,-,CASSLSQDETQYF,TGCGCCAGCAGCTTGAGTCAGGACGAGACCCAGTACTTC